The rows below give T cell receptor beta chains drawn from one sample of a study of response to subunit inactivated influenza vaccine. Via MiXCR, TCRdb re-called the RT-PCR reads, giving one row per CDR3 protein. This table holds 650,000 to 850,000 distinct CDR3 sequences, approximately 15% found once. Sequences were derived from PBMCs from blood, sampled 14 to 15 days before vaccination. These receptors were collected from a man aged 50-59 years who received an inactivated influenza vaccine. Both conserved end residues are part of each CDR3. Each record gives: D gene, J gene, clone size, V gene, CDR3 protein, CDR3 DNA. A D gene is named only where the DNA matches it firmly. Size is omitted from some rows. Given values are once, few, many or a class for expanded clones.

>NA|TRBJ2-5|NA|TRBV9
CASSVEARVIETQYF
TGTGCCAGCAGCGTAGAGGCCAGGGTAATAGAGACCCAGTACTTC
>NA|TRBJ2-2|few|TRBV4-2
CASGERLTNTGELFF
TGTGCCAGCGGGGAACGGCTGACAAACACCGGGGAGCTGTTTTTT
>TRBD2|TRBJ2-7|few|TRBV28
CATLPPGGGYEQYF
TGTGCCACGCTCCCCCCGGGGGGGGGTTACGAGCAGTACTTC
>NA|TRBJ1-3|few|TRBV21-1
CASSKGGTTSSSGNTIYF
TGTGCCAGCAGCAAAGGGGGAACGACGTCAAGCTCTGGAAACACCATATATTTT
>NA|TRBJ1-1|many|TRBV2
CASCQSNTEAFF
TGTGCCAGCTGCCAGTCGAACACTGAAGCTTTCTTT
>NA|TRBJ2-5|few|TRBV6-2/TRBV6-3
CASTREPWETQYF
TGTGCCAGCACCCGGGAGCCCTGGGAGACCCAGTACTTC
>TRBD2|TRBJ2-2|NA|TRBV6-2/TRBV6-3
CASSYDASGVTNTGELFF
TGTGCCAGCAGTTACGATGCTAGCGGGGTTACGAACACCGGGGAGCTGTTTTTT
>TRBD2|TRBJ2-1|NA|TRBV2
CASSDDAGGHNEQFF
TGTGCCAGCAGTGATGATGCGGGGGGTCACAATGAGCAGTTCTTC
>NA|TRBJ2-1|few|TRBV20-1
CSAGGRGSYNEQFF
TGCAGTGCTGGCGGCAGGGGAAGCTACAATGAGCAGTTCTTC
>TRBD2|TRBJ2-2|few|TRBV11-3
CASSSSGIGELFF
TGTGCCAGCAGCTCAAGCGGGATAGGGGAGCTGTTTTTT
>NA|TRBJ2-1|NA|TRBV3-1
CASSQRQAQYNEQFF
TGTGCCAGCAGCCAGAGACAGGCGCAATACAATGAGCAGTTCTTC
>NA|TRBJ2-2|NA|TRBV5-4
CASSWDPGAAGELFF
TGTGCCAGCAGCTGGGATCCTGGGGCGGCCGGGGAGCTGTTTTTT
>TRBD2|TRBJ2-1|NA|TRBV6-2/TRBV6-3
CASSYRGIAGGLAYNEQFF
TGTGCCAGCAGTTATAGAGGAATAGCGGGAGGGCTAGCCTACAATGAGCAGTTCTTC
>NA|TRBJ2-5|NA|TRBV10-3
CAISESSALRGKETQYF
TGTGCCATCAGTGAGTCCTCCGCGTTGCGAGGGAAAGAGACCCAGTACTTC
>NA|TRBJ2-1|few|TRBV28
CASSTRGSSYNEQFF
TGTGCCAGCAGTACAAGGGGGAGCTCCTACAATGAGCAGTTCTTC
>TRBD1|TRBJ1-2|few|TRBV11-1
CASSLAGTGGLANYGYTF
TGTGCCAGCAGCTTGGCCGGGACAGGGGGTCTAGCTAACTATGGCTACACCTTC
>TRBD2|TRBJ2-1|many|TRBV20-1
CSAYRTSGMQNEQFF
TGCAGTGCTTACCGGACTAGCGGGATGCAGAATGAGCAGTTCTTC
>TRBD1|TRBJ2-7|many|TRBV12-3/TRBV12-4
CASSKQGFLDEQYF
TGTGCCAGCAGTAAACAGGGGTTCCTTGACGAGCAGTACTTC
>NA|TRBJ1-4|few|TRBV12-3/TRBV12-4
CASSPEYGKLFF
TGTGCCAGCAGTCCCGAGTATGGAAAACTGTTTTTT
>TRBD1|TRBJ2-7|many|TRBV18
CASSPTGTPSYEQYF
TGTGCCAGCTCACCGACAGGGACCCCTTCCTACGAGCAGTACTTC
>NA|TRBJ2-7|many|TRBV4-2
CASSQGTNSYEQYF
TGTGCCAGCAGCCAAGGGACTAACTCCTACGAGCAGTACTTC
>NA|TRBJ2-1|NA|TRBV6-4
CASSREDTEVQFF
TGTGCCAGCTCCCGGGAAGATACGGAGGTGCAGTTCTTC
>NA|TRBJ2-7|few|TRBV4-3
CASSPHLGVEQYF
TGCGCCAGCAGCCCCCACCTTGGGGTCGAGCAGTACTTC
>TRBD2|TRBJ2-1|NA|TRBV4-3
CASSQARTSGIEQFF
TGCGCCAGCAGCCAAGCTCGAACTAGCGGGATTGAGCAGTTCTTC
>NA|TRBJ1-1|many|TRBV14
CASSRTGTTPRDTEAFF
TGTGCCAGCAGCCGCACTGGGACGACTCCCCGGGACACTGAAGCTTTCTTT
>NA|TRBJ2-2|NA|TRBV5-4
CASSHGTENTGELFF
TGTGCCAGCAGCCACGGGACGGAAAATACCGGGGAGCTGTTTTTT
>TRBD1|TRBJ2-1|NA|TRBV15
CATSSEVSRGTYNEQFF
TGTGCCACCAGCAGCGAGGTTAGCAGGGGGACCTACAATGAGCAGTTCTTC
>NA|TRBJ2-7|NA|TRBV5-6
CASSLLERWTYEQYF
TGTGCCAGCAGCTTGTTGGAAAGGTGGACCTACGAGCAGTACTTC
>NA|TRBJ2-1|NA|TRBV20-1
CSAREPPRGRRFDEQFF
TGCAGTGCTAGAGAGCCCCCCCGGGGGAGGCGTTTCGATGAGCAGTTCTTC
>TRBD1|TRBJ1-1|NA|TRBV18
CASSPRGQVNTEAFF
TGTGCCAGCTCACCAAGGGGACAGGTGAACACTGAAGCTTTCTTT
>NA|TRBJ2-1|few|TRBV20-1
CSVETVLYNEQFF
TGCAGTGTTGAGACAGTCCTCTACAATGAGCAGTTCTTC
>NA|TRBJ2-1|NA|TRBV12-3/TRBV12-4
CASSTGTNSYNEQFF
TGTGCCAGCAGTACCGGGACAAACTCCTACAATGAGCAGTTCTTC
>NA|TRBJ2-3|NA|TRBV24-1
CATSHITDTQYF
TGTGCCACCAGCCACATCACAGATACGCAGTATTTT
>TRBD2|TRBJ2-2|NA|TRBV4-3
CASSQDAGGGKTGELFF
TGCGCCAGCAGCCAAGATGCGGGAGGGGGCAAAACCGGGGAGCTGTTTTTT
>TRBD1|TRBJ2-7|NA|TRBV12-3/TRBV12-4
CASSEGGSFYEQYF
TGTGCCAGCAGTGAAGGGGGCTCCTTCTACGAGCAGTACTTC
>NA|TRBJ2-7|NA|TRBV6-2/TRBV6-3
CASSYSMGRDSYEQYF
TGTGCCAGCAGTTACTCGATGGGCAGGGACTCCTACGAGCAGTACTTC
>TRBD2|TRBJ2-2|NA|TRBV6-2/TRBV6-3
CASSWGLAGYFAGELFF
TGTGCCAGCAGTTGGGGTCTAGCGGGATATTTCGCCGGGGAGCTGTTTTTT
>NA|TRBJ2-6|many|TRBV20-1
CSARDQAGANVLTF
TGCAGTGCTAGAGACCAGGCGGGGGCCAACGTCCTGACTTTC
>NA|TRBJ1-5|many|TRBV12-3/TRBV12-4
CASSFTGNQPQHF
TGTGCCAGCAGTTTCACAGGGAATCAGCCCCAGCATTTT
>TRBD1|TRBJ1-2|few|TRBV20-1
CSASSLDRGVDGYTF
TGCAGTGCTAGTTCCCTCGACAGGGGGGTGGATGGCTACACCTTC
>NA|TRBJ2-7|NA|TRBV12-3/TRBV12-4
CASSFASSGAYEQYF
TGTGCCAGCAGTTTTGCCTCCTCAGGGGCCTACGAGCAGTACTTC
>TRBD1|TRBJ2-3|NA|TRBV5-6
CASSPTARTGALSQYF
TGTGCCAGCAGCCCCACCGCTAGGACAGGGGCACTCTCGCAGTATTTT
>NA|TRBJ2-7|NA|TRBV3-1
CASSQGDETYEQYF
TGTGCCAGCAGCCAAGGAGACGAAACCTACGAGCAGTACTTC
>TRBD2|TRBJ2-7|NA|TRBV7-2
CASSTSGGYYEQYF
TGTGCCAGCAGCACTAGCGGGGGTTACTACGAGCAGTACTTC
>NA|TRBJ2-1|many|TRBV7-9
CASSREGGPLNEQFF
TGTGCCAGCAGCCGCGAGGGGGGCCCTCTCAATGAGCAGTTCTTC
>TRBD1|TRBJ2-5|many|TRBV5-1
CASSSGQGGETQYF
TGCGCCAGCAGCTCGGGACAGGGGGGAGAGACCCAGTACTTC
>NA|TRBJ2-7|NA|TRBV6-5
CASSNNLRGTYEQYF
TGTGCCAGCAGTAACAACCTCAGGGGAACCTACGAGCAGTACTTC
>TRBD1|TRBJ2-2|few|TRBV6-2/TRBV6-3
CASRRQGQELFF
TGTGCCAGCAGACGACAGGGTCAGGAGCTGTTTTTT
>NA|TRBJ2-2|few|TRBV10-3
CAISDGQGMNTGELFF
TGTGCCATCAGTGACGGGCAGGGGATGAACACCGGGGAGCTGTTTTTT
>NA|TRBJ1-1|NA|TRBV14
CASSQGLPGTEAFF
TGTGCCAGCAGCCAAGGATTACCGGGTACTGAAGCTTTCTTT
>NA|TRBJ1-1|many|TRBV2
CASGIGRDTEAFF
TGTGCCAGCGGTATTGGCAGGGACACTGAAGCTTTCTTT
>TRBD1|TRBJ1-4|NA|TRBV2
CASYRDRGEKLFF
TGTGCCAGCTACCGGGACAGGGGTGAAAAACTGTTTTTT